The next 7 T cell receptor beta chains were all read from a single sample in a study of cytomegalovirus exposure and HLA in healthy donors. Both 60 Vbeta primers and 13 Jbeta primers went into the PCR. Assay: immunoSEQ multiplex PCR; the TCRdb copy retains only in-frame clones and omits some. The sample consists of fewer than 200,000 clones, approximately 71% of them appearing once. The specimen was PBMCs. Receptors originate from a young woman in good health and CMV-seropositive.

The chain combines TRBV11-3 with TRBJ2-3, with TRBD1 matching 12 bases. The CDR3 is 16 residues long. Germline-derived CDR1 and CDR2 are SGHNT and YENEEA. Trimming at V came to 5 bases and at J to 3 bases, leaving 6 bases not matched to a gene. CDR3 nucleotide sequence: TGTGCCAGCAGCAGCGGGACAGGGGGCTTGACAGATACGCAGTATTTT. It translates to CASSSGTGGLTDTQYF. The full variable domain, with the rest looked up from reference TRBV11-3 and TRBJ2-3, is EAGVVQSPRYKIIEKKQPVAFWCNPISGHNTLYWYLQNLGQGPELLIRYENEEAVDDSQLPKDRFSAERLKGVDSTLKIQPAELGDSAVYLCASSSGTGGLTDTQYFGPGTRLTVL.

This sequence joins TRBV19 and TRBJ2-1; 13 bases fit TRBD2. From germline, CDR1 is LNHDA and CDR2 SQIVND (reference sequence). This CDR3 is 19 amino acids long. Trimming removed 5 bases from V and 4 bases from J; junction bases left unmatched: 14. CDR3 DNA sequence: TGTGCCAGTAGTTCCTCGGGACTAGCGGGGTCCTCTGGGTACAATGAGCAGTTCTTC. This encodes CASSSSGLAGSSGYNEQFF.

V and J are TRBV5-6 and TRBJ1-5; 9 bases line up with TRBD1. Germline-derived CDR1 and CDR2 are SGHDT and YYEEEE. Trimming removed 4 bases from V and 2 bases from J; junction bases left unmatched: 7. There are 16 residues in the CDR3. Here the CDR3 DNA reads TGTGCCAGCAGCACTGACAGGGGGTCTGGCAATCAGCCCCAGCATTTT. As protein: CASSTDRGSGNQPQHF.

The chain uses TRBV7-9 and TRBJ1-2; weak D call: TRBD1 (6 bases). Germline CDR1 and CDR2: SEHNR and FQNEAQ (reference sequence). Trimming took off 5 bases at V and 2 bases at J, with 9 bases between the two ends. The CDR3 is 13 residues long. CDR3 sequence (DNA): TGTGCCAGCAGCCCTGACAGGAACTATGGCTACACCTTC. Its protein product is CASSPDRNYGYTF.

The V call is TRBV14, the J call TRBJ1-1; 9 bases match TRBD1. V lost 4 bases, J lost 3 bases, and 9 bases stayed unmatched. CDR3 length equals 16 residues. Germline-derived CDR1 and CDR2 are SGHDN and FVKESK. For the CDR3, the DNA is TGTGCCAGCAGCCGCCCGGGACAGGGTACGGACACTGAAGCTTTCTTT. Protein sequence: CASSRPGQGTDTEAFF.

This clone was seen only once. The gene calls are TRBV5-1 and TRBJ2-5; 8 bases agree with TRBD2. Germline loops: CDR1 SGHRS, CDR2 YFSETQ. The CDR3 totals 16 residues. The trim removed 4 bases at V and 5 bases at J, leaving 13 bases unmatched. The CDR3, as DNA: TGCGCCAGCAGCCCGGCGGGGGGAGCGGTTCGGGAGACCCAGTACTTC. Amino acids: CASSPAGGAVRETQYF.

The J gene is TRBJ1-1, the V gene TRBV2, with 8 nucleotides matching TRBD1. The CDR3 is made up of 13 amino acids. CDR1 and CDR2 from the germline V gene are SNHLY and FYNNEI. The J segment lost 1 base and the V segment lost 6 bases, leaving 1 base of the junction unmatched. DNA of the CDR3: TGTGCCAGCAGGGGGACAGGGAACACTGAAGCTTTCTTT. Amino acid sequence: CASRGTGNTEAFF.